This record concerns one T cell receptor (beta chain) sequence. The antigen remains undetermined. Pooling of second doses given at about 4 or about 12 weeks was done. Sequenced by immunoSEQ multiplex PCR; TCRdb stores in-frame clones only, minus some. This sample yields about 110,000 clones, of which about nine tenths are seen a single time; almost 2.5% belongs to the top ten. This entry comes from a study of T cell responses to AZD1222 COVID-19 vaccine. Whole-study results and caveats: AZD1222 recipients seropositive at baseline numbered only six or seven. The CD4 TCRs associated with vaccination extended across spike and predominated at 160-218 and 743-854. Mostly white British, mostly female donors; authors suggested clonal diversity may be underestimated.

Sequences were derived from peripheral blood, sampled 28 days after the second AZD1222 dose. This clonotype was obtained from an adult who received the AZD1222 COVID-19 vaccine.

The CDR3, as DNA: TGTGCCAGCAGTCGACAGGGGGCCTACGAGCAGTACTTC. Amino acid sequence: CASSRQGAYEQYF. The chain couples TRBV25-1 to TRBJ2-7; TRBD1 matches 9 bases. Trimming removed 5 bases from V and 2 bases from J; junction bases left unmatched: 1. The CDR3 is 13 amino acids. Per germline, CDR1 MGHDK and CDR2 SYGVNS.